This T cell receptor beta chain was captured in a study of identical twins. General study points: Abundant beta clonotypes from cord blood bore fewer insertions; memory repertoires lacked this pattern. Without tracking the same donors, conclusions rested on cross-sectional statistical analysis.

A universal primer binding site was introduced by template switching. The final cDNA contained unique molecular identifiers. TCRdb redid the calling of the 5' RACE reads with MiXCR, one entry per CDR3 protein. The repertoire holds approximately 600,000 distinct CDR3 sequences, with 7% to 7.5% as singletons. V lost 6 bases, J lost 7 bases, and 19 bases lay in between. Germline V gives CDR1 MNHNS, CDR2 SASEGT. CDR3 length equals 16 residues. On this clonotype: Its cognate antigen is unknown.

Each donor was a healthy Caucasian. The same specimen was also included in a second study, on yellow fever vaccine responses in identical twins.

V gene TRBV6-1 combines with J gene TRBJ1-6; D is perhaps TRBD1 (6 bases). The sequence derives from a woman aged 18-35 years in good health. The sequenced material came from PBMCs. CDR3 DNA sequence: TGTGCCAGCAGCCTAACAGGGCCGGGGTACAATTCACCCCTCCACTTT. Translating it yields CASSLTGPGYNSPLHF.